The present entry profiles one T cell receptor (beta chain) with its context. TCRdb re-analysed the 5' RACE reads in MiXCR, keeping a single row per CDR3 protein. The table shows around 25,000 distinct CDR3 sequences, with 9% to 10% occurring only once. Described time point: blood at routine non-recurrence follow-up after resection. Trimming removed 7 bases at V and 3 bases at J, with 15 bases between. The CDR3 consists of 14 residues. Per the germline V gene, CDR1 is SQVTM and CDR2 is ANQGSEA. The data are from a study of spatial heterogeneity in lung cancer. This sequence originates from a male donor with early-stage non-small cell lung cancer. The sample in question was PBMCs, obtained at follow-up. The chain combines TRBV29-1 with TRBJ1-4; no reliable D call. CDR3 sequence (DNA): TGCAGCGCCGCCCCCGGGCCTGCTAATGAAAAACTGTTTTTT. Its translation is CSAAPGPANEKLFF.